These T cell receptor beta chains were read from a single sample in a study of cytomegalovirus exposure and HLA in healthy donors. Data came from immunoSEQ multiplex PCR; TCRdb stores just in-frame clones and leaves some out. This sample carries roughly 96,000 clones, about four fifths of them seen once, and the ten largest clones take 13% to 15%. The sequenced sample was PBMCs. The source of these receptors is a woman between 70 and 85 years old in good health and CMV-seropositive. Each CDR3 is given with its conserved first and last residue. A D gene is named only where the DNA matches it firmly. Size values are once, few and many counts, or a class for expanded clones, and some rows have none.

V gene	clone size	J gene	D gene	CDR3 DNA	CDR3 protein
TRBV18	NA	TRBJ1-5	NA	TGTGCCAGCTCACCGAACAGGGACGATCAGCCCCAGCATTTT	CASSPNRDDQPQHF
TRBV5-8	once	TRBJ2-6	NA	TGTGCCAGCAGCTTGGTGGTAGCCGGGGCCAACGTCCTGACTTTC	CASSLVVAGANVLTF
TRBV7-2	few	TRBJ2-5	NA	TGTGCCAGCAGCTTAGAGACGCCTCAGGGACAAGAGACCCAGTACTTC	CASSLETPQGQETQYF
TRBV5-4	few	TRBJ1-4	NA	TGTGCCAGCAGCCCCAACAGGAACTTGAATGAAAAACTGTTTTTT	CASSPNRNLNEKLFF
TRBV5-4	NA	TRBJ2-2	TRBD2	TGTGCCAGCAGCTCGGTGACTAGCCGCACCGGGGAGCTGTTTTTT	CASSSVTSRTGELFF
TRBV6-5	NA	TRBJ2-3	TRBD2	TGTGCCAGCAGTTTAGCGGGGGGTCTAGATACGCAGTATTTT	CASSLAGGLDTQYF
TRBV7-8	NA	TRBJ2-1	NA	TGTGCCAGCACCCGGGGGAATGAGCAGTTCTTC	CASTRGNEQFF
TRBV7-3	few	TRBJ2-6	TRBD1	TGTGCCAGCAGCTCCGGGACAGCGAGCTCTGGGGCCAACGTCCTGACTTTC	CASSSGTASSGANVLTF
TRBV4-2	NA	TRBJ2-5	TRBD2	TGTGCCAGCAGCCAAGAGGCGGGCCTAGCGGCGGAGACCCAGTACTTC	CASSQEAGLAAETQYF
TRBV9	NA	TRBJ2-2	NA	TGTGCCTCGAGGCGCGGCTCGAACACCGGGGAGCTGTTTTTT	CASRRGSNTGELFF